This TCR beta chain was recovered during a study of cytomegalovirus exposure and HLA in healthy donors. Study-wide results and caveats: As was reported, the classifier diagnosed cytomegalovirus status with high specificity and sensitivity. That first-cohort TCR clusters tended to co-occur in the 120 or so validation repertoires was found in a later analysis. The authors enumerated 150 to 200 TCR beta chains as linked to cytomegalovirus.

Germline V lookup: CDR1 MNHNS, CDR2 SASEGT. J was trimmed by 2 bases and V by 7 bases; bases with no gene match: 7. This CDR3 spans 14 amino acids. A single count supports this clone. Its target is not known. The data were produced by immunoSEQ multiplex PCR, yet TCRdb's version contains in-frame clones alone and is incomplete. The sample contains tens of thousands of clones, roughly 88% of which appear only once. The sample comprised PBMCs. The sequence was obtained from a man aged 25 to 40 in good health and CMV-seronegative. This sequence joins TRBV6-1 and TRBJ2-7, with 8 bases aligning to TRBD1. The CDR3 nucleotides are TGTGCCAGCAACCAGGACAGGGTAACCTACGAGCAGTACTTC. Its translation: CASNQDRVTYEQYF.